This T cell receptor beta chain was recorded in a study of T cells in Graves' hyperthyroidism and ophthalmopathy. There are many counts of this clonotype. Its cognate antigen is unknown. Study-wide points: Expanded thyroid clonotypes (above 0.001) were mostly also found in blood.

Amplified TCR beta CDR3 regions derived from RNA transcripts. Researchers ran a first-round RT-PCR on the TCR CDR3 using the HTBI primer set. TCRdb fed the multiplex PCR reads into MiXCR, producing one record per CDR3 protein. The sample contains roughly 510,000 distinct CDR3 sequences, around 50% of which appear only once. The V segment lost 6 bases and the J segment 7 bases; nucleotides outside the gene matches: 9. The CDR3 has 14 residues. Per the germline V gene, CDR1 is SEHNR and CDR2 is FQNEAQ (reference sequence). The source of this sequence is an adult woman with Graves' disease, either hyperthyroidism or ophthalmopathy (not recorded which). This sequence joins TRBV7-9 and TRBJ2-7; 10 bases are shared with TRBD2. The sequenced sample was peripheral blood or thyroid tissue (not recorded which). CDR3 protein: CASRTAGGPREQYF. In nucleotides, the CDR3 is TGTGCCAGCAGGACAGCGGGAGGGCCGCGGGAGCAGTACTTC.